This TCR beta chain emerged from a study of T cells in women clearing cervical HPV infection. Trimming cost V 0 bases and J 8 bases, with 8 bases left between them. This CDR3 is built from 12 residues. Germline-derived CDR1 and CDR2 are GTSNPN and SVGIG (reference sequence). MY09/MY11 PCR detected cervical HPV DNA; dot-blot assigned genotypes. Points on this clone: Read coverage stops 3 residues before the CDR3 terminus; the germline J gene supplies the remainder. Other DNA sequences of this sample code for an identical CDR3.

Sequencing was performed with immunoSEQ multiplex PCR; in TCRdb, only in-frame clones are kept and a portion is missing. Its clone listing holds 35,000 to 45,000 clones. V usage is TRBV30 and J usage is TRBJ2-1; D remains unclear. Sample: blood buffy coat. The receptor was derived from a woman aged 18 to 75 with a cervical HPV16 infection that either progressed to CIN3+ or cleared (not recorded which). Partial CDR3 DNA: TGTGCCTGGAGTGTAAGGCTCGATGAG. It specifies CAWSVRLDE. The entire CDR3 protein is CAWSVRLDEQFF.